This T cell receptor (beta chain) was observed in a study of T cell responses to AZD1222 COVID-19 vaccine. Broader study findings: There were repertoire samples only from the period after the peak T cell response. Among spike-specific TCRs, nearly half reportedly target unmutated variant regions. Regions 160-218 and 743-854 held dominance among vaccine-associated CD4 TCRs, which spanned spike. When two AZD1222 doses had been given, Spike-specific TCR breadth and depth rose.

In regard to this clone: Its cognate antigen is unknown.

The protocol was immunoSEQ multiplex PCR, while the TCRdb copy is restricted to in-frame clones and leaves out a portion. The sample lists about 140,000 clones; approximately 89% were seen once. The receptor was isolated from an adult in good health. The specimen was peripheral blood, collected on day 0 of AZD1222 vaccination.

The CDR3 sequence is CASSEFIADIQYF. CDR3 sequence (DNA): TGTGCCAGCAGTGAATTTATAGCAGACATTCAGTACTTC. The gene calls are TRBV25-1 and TRBJ2-4; D is unclear. V was clipped by 1 base and J by 8 bases, with 9 bases between them. The germline gives CDR1 MGHDK, CDR2 SYGVNS. This CDR3 is built from 13 residues.